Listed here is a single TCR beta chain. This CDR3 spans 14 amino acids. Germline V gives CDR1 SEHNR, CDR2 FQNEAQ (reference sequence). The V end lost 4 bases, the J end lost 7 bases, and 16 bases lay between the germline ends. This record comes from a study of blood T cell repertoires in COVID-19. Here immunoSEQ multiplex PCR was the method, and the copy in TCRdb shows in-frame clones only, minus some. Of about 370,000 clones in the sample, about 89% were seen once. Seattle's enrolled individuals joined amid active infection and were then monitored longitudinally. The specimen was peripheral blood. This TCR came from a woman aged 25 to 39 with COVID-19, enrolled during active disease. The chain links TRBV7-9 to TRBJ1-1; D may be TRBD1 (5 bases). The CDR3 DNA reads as TGTGCCAGCAGCTCAGAGAGCGGGACGCGTGAAGCTTTCTTT. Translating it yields CASSSESGTREAFF.